What follows are 9 T cell receptor beta chains derived from one specimen sequenced in a study of tumor-infiltrating lymphocytes in primary liver carcinoma. Co-extraction of both nucleic acids (RNA and DNA) used about 19-33 mg of unsorted bulk tissue. A primer matching the constant region was used to make TCR beta cDNA from 500 to 600 ng of total RNA. ARM-PCR was slightly modified, and three nested multiplex PCR rounds with it gave rise to the TCR beta libraries. Investigators reported that the first two PCR rounds, at 10 cycles each, used TRBV1-TRBV30 forward primers with a C-beta reverse primer. TCRdb re-analysed the multiplex PCR reads in MiXCR, keeping a single row per CDR3 protein. The repertoire holds about 35,000 distinct CDR3 sequences, 70% to 85% seen once, with around 17% in the top ten. The sequencing sample was made of liver tumor tissue from sampling region 4. Stated subset: tumor region T4, right-lateral pole. These receptor sequences come from a man aged 35-49 years with primary liver carcinoma and hepatitis B virus infection.

The chain has TRBV12-3 or TRBV12-4 and TRBJ2-1; possible D gene TRBD2, 5 bases. Trimming removed 6 bases from V and 5 bases from J, with 8 bases in between. This CDR3 has 12 residues. The CDR3 bases are TGTGCCAGCAGGCCACTAGACAATGAGCAGTTCTTC. It translates to CASRPLDNEQFF.

On this clonotype itself: The junction does not match germline at one end; this may be a read error. The rearrangement uses TRBV4-2 and TRBJ2-1, with D uncertain. CDR1 LGHNA and CDR2 YNFKEQ come from the germline V gene. The CDR3 has 15 amino acids. CDR3 coding DNA: TGCGCCAGCAGCCAAGATTGGATTACCGGCAGTGAGCAGTTCTTC. Encoded protein: CASSQDWITGSEQFF.

Turning to this clonotype: A read error may account for a junction end that differs from germline. The chain links TRBV11-1 to TRBJ1-1; tentatively, D is TRBD1 (6 bases). The CDR3 covers 15 residues. Germline loops: CDR1 SGHAT, CDR2 FQDESV (reference sequence). The CDR3 loop is CAGSFGQTLGTEALF. The CDR3 coding sequence is TGTGCCGGTAGCTTCGGACAGACCTTGGGGACTGAAGCTCTCTTT. The full variable domain, rest sourced from reference TRBV11-1 and TRBJ1-1, is EAEVAQSPRYKITEKSQAVAFWCDPISGHATLYWYRQILGQGPELLVQFQDESVVDDSQLPKDRFSAERLKGVDSTLKIQPAELGDSAMYLCAGSFGQTLGTEALFGQGTRLTVV.

With regard to this clonotype: Being one base from a much bigger clone, this may be a read error. The conserved phenylalanine or tryptophan normally closing the CDR3 is absent here, so this likely arose from a read error. The DNA is left out, because the CDR3 cannot be placed on it with certainty; the CDR3 is given as TCRdb lists it. The chain recombines TRBV6-5 with TRBJ2-7; the tabulated D call, TRBD1, remains unverified against the DNA. The CDR3 spans 14 amino acids, including both terminal residues. CDR1 and CDR2 from the germline V gene are MNHEY and SVGAGI. The CDR3 here is CASSPGTGRYEQCL.

This clonotype was seen many times. This rearrangement joins TRBV2 to TRBJ2-7; TRBD1 matches 8 bases. The CDR3 covers 14 residues. Germline V CDR1 and CDR2: SNHLY, FYNNEI. The V gene end was trimmed by 4 bases and the J gene end by 6 bases; junction bases not matched to a gene: 8. In DNA, the CDR3 is TGTGCCAGCAGTGGATTCCAGGGGGCAGGCGAGCAGTACTTC. The encoded protein is CASSGFQGAGEQYF.

Details on this clonotype: A junction end diverges from the germline sequence, so it may reflect a read error. The V call is TRBV11-2, the J call TRBJ1-5; TRBD1 matches at 8 bases. CDR1 and CDR2 from the germline V gene are SGHAT and FQNNGV. The CDR3 has 15 residues. CDR3 nucleotides: TGTGCCATCAGCTCCGAGACAGGGGAAAATCCGCCCCAGCATTTT. Amino acid sequence: CAISSETGENPPQHF.

Note on this clonotype: One end of the junction does not line up with germline, which may come from a read error. This chain links TRBV6-4 with TRBJ2-3; TRBD2 agrees at 7 bases. Germline loops: CDR1 MRHNA, CDR2 SNTAGT. This CDR3 comprises 15 residues. In DNA form, the CDR3 reads TGTGCCAGCAGTAACTCGGCGGGAGGCACAGATACGCAGTATTTT. Amino acids: CASSNSAGGTDTQYF.

The CDR3 nucleotides read TGCAGCGTTGAGGGAACAGTACCTCCGAGGGAGACCCAGTACTTC. Amino acid sequence: CSVEGTVPPRETQYF. The V call is TRBV29-1, the J call TRBJ2-5; D unclear. The V gene's germline CDR1 is SQVTM and CDR2 ANQGSEA. Trimming pared 3 bases from V and 5 bases from J, leaving 19 bases between. The CDR3 is 15 amino acids.

About this clonotype: Mismatch with germline at one junction end may stem from a read error. The chain has TRBV5-1 and TRBJ2-5; 9 nucleotides align to TRBD2. Per germline, CDR1 SGHRS and CDR2 YFSETQ. The CDR3 consists of 17 residues. The CDR3 DNA follows: TGCACCAGCAGCAGCGGCGGAGTAGCGGGAGCCGCAGAGACCCAGTACTTC. Its translation is CTSSSGGVAGAAETQYF.